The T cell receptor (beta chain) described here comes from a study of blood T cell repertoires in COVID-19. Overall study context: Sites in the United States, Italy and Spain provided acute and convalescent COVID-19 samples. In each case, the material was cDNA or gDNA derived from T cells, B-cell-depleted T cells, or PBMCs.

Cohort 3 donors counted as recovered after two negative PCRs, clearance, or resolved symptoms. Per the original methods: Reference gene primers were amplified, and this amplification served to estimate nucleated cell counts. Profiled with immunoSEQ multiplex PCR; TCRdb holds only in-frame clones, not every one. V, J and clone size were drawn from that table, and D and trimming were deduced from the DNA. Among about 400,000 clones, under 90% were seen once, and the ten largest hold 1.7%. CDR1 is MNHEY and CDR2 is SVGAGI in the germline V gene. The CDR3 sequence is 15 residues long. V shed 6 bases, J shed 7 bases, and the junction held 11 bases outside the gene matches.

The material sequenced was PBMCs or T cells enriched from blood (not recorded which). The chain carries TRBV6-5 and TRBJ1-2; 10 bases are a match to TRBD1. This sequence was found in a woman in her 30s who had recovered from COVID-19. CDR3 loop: CASSGPGQGLSGYTF. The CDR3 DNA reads TGTGCCAGCAGCGGTCCGGGACAGGGGTTATCTGGCTACACCTTC.